The next 28 T cell receptor beta chains were all read from a single sample in a study of cytomegalovirus exposure and HLA in healthy donors. Libraries were prepared by immunoSEQ multiplex PCR; TCRdb keeps only in-frame clonotypes and omits some of them. The table records roughly 71,000 clones, 94% of them present only once. The source material was PBMCs. The receptors come from a woman aged 18 to 35 in good health and CMV-seronegative.

The V and J genes are TRBV5-4 and TRBJ2-5; weak D call: TRBD2 (5 bases). Germline V gives CDR1 SGHNT, CDR2 YYREEE (reference sequence). The V gene lost 4 bases and the J gene lost 5 bases, with 15 bases spanning the gap. This CDR3 has 14 amino acids. As DNA, the CDR3 is TGTGCCAGCAGCCATTCTACTAGGGAGGAGACCCAGTACTTC. It encodes CASSHSTREETQYF.

The chain joins TRBV28 to TRBJ2-3; a possible D gene is TRBD2 (7 bases). The CDR3 has 15 amino acids. The germline V and J ends were trimmed by 3 bases and 6 bases, with 16 bases remaining between them. Looked up from germline, CDR1 is MDHEN and CDR2 is SYDVKM. The DNA of the CDR3 is TGTGCCAGCAGTTTGGACGGGGGGCCGGTGGATACGCAGTATTTT. It specifies CASSLDGGPVDTQYF.

V gene TRBV6-5 combines with J gene TRBJ2-7, with 9 bases identical to TRBD1. Per the germline V gene, CDR1 is MNHEY and CDR2 is SVGAGI. The CDR3 is 15 residues long. V was clipped by 0 bases and J by 5 bases; unmatched bases: 5. CDR3 residues: CASSYSRDRVHEQYF. The CDR3 DNA reads TGTGCCAGCAGTTACTCGAGGGACAGGGTTCACGAGCAGTACTTC.

The J gene is TRBJ2-7, the V gene TRBV16; 7 positions agree with TRBD2. J lost 3 bases, V lost 0 bases, and 2 bases had no gene match. CDR3 size: 14 residues. Germline assignment: CDR1 KGHSY and CDR2 FQNENV. CDR3 region: CASSQSGGGYEQYF. CDR3 coding DNA: TGTGCCAGCAGCCAATCGGGGGGGGGCTACGAGCAGTACTTC.

Only one count was recorded for this clone. The chain links TRBV6-5 to TRBJ1-2; no definite D call. The V and J ends lost 0 bases and 6 bases respectively, with 14 bases between them. This CDR3 is 15 amino acids long. Germline CDR1 is MNHEY and CDR2 is SVGAGI. The CDR3 DNA reads as TGTGCCAGCAGTTACTCCACAAGTTTTTTTCATGGCTACACCTTC. It codes for CASSYSTSFFHGYTF.

The rearrangement links TRBV27 to TRBJ2-5, with TRBD2 matching over 12 bases. V was clipped by 3 bases and J by 2 bases; unmatched bases: 4. This CDR3 spans 16 amino acids. Germline V gene sequence: CDR1 MNHEY, CDR2 SMNVEV (reference sequence). The CDR3 here is CASSLIGTSGQETQYF. The CDR3 nucleotides read TGTGCCAGCAGTTTGATCGGGACTAGCGGGCAAGAGACCCAGTACTTC.

The chain couples TRBV18 to TRBJ2-5; weak D call: TRBD1 (7 bases). Trimming took 3 bases from V and 3 from J, leaving 23 bases between them. The CDR3 runs to 18 residues. Germline CDR1 is KGHSH and CDR2 is LQKENI. CDR3 loop: CASSPRRDSSTRKETQYF. The CDR3 bases are TGTGCCAGCTCACCGCGGCGGGACAGCTCAACCCGAAAAGAGACCCAGTACTTC.

The V and J genes are TRBV4-3 and TRBJ2-6, with a weak D call TRBD2 (6 bases). CDR1 is LGHNA, CDR2 YSLEER, per germline. V lost 2 bases and J 1 base, leaving 12 bases between the germline ends. There are 17 residues in the CDR3. CDR3 sequence reads: CASSQPIAGSGANVLTF. The DNA for the CDR3 is TGCGCCAGCAGCCAACCTATTGCGGGGTCTGGGGCCAACGTCCTGACTTTC.

The chain is built from TRBV9 and TRBJ2-5; unclear D gene. The CDR3 has 14 amino acids. With 4 bases removed from V and 1 base from J, the gap between germline ends came to 11 bases. Germline CDR1 reads SGDLS; CDR2 reads YYNGEE. The CDR3 DNA reads TGTGCCAGCAGCATACATCCAGGCCAAGAGACCCAGTACTTC. Protein: CASSIHPGQETQYF.

This clone was detected once. The V and J genes are TRBV7-3 and TRBJ2-7; 11 bases line up with TRBD1. The CDR3 is 15 residues long. The V and J ends lost 0 bases and 3 bases, in that order; junction bases with no gene match: 1. Germline V gene sequence: CDR1 SGHTA, CDR2 FQGTGA. In DNA, the CDR3 is TGTGCCAGCAGCTTAACCGGGACAGGGGGCTACGAGCAGTACTTC. Its translation: CASSLTGTGGYEQYF.

V and J are TRBV9 and TRBJ2-1, with 7 bases that match TRBD2. Germline V gives CDR1 SGDLS, CDR2 YYNGEE. V shed 3 bases and J 5 bases; nucleotides not matched to a gene: 8. The CDR3 sequence is 15 residues long. The CDR3 protein is CASSETGTNNNEQFF. For the CDR3, the DNA is TGTGCCAGCAGCGAGACCGGGACTAACAACAATGAGCAGTTCTTC.

The V gene is TRBV11-2, the J gene TRBJ1-6; no clear D gene. Trimming shortened V by 1 base and J by 0 bases, and 7 bases separated the two germline ends. CDR1 is SGHAT, CDR2 FQNNGV, per germline. The CDR3 totals 16 residues. The CDR3 DNA is TGTGCCAGCAGCTTAGTAAGGAGCTCCTATAATTCACCCCTCCACTTT. This gives the protein CASSLVRSSYNSPLHF.

This clone was detected once. The gene calls are TRBV6-4 and TRBJ2-5, with TRBD1 matching 9 bases. The J segment lost 7 bases and the V segment lost 10 bases, leaving 13 bases of the junction unmatched. Per the germline V gene, CDR1 is MRHNA and CDR2 is SNTAGT. The CDR3 extends over 14 amino acids. The CDR3: CATSSGTGFGTQYF. CDR3 DNA sequence: TGTGCCACCTCCTCCGGGACAGGGTTTGGGACCCAGTACTTC.

The chain recombines TRBV27 with TRBJ1-1; 7 nucleotides align to TRBD1. The CDR3 is made up of 13 amino acids. V lost 6 bases, J lost 4 bases, and 5 bases stayed unmatched. Germline assignment: CDR1 MNHEY and CDR2 SMNVEV (reference sequence). CDR3 nucleotide sequence: TGTGCCAGCAGGTTTCAGGGGGGCACTGAAGCTTTCTTT. Protein: CASRFQGGTEAFF.

This clone was counted once. The V call is TRBV30, the J call TRBJ1-1; D call uncertain. Trimming took 5 bases from V and 6 from J, leaving 13 bases between them. Looked up from germline, CDR1 is GTSNPN and CDR2 is SVGIG (reference sequence). The CDR3 is 12 amino acids. The CDR3 coding sequence is TGTGCCTGGGAAGGAGTCATGGCTGAAGCTTTCTTT. Translation gives CAWEGVMAEAFF.

V and J are TRBV11-2 and TRBJ2-2; D is perhaps TRBD2 (5 bases). CDR1 and CDR2 from the germline V gene are SGHAT and FQNNGV. V dropped 5 bases and J dropped 0 bases, with 13 bases sitting between them. The CDR3 covers 16 residues. CDR3 sequence (DNA): TGTGCCAGCAGCCCCCTCCGAGGGCCGAACACCGGGGAGCTGTTTTTT. This sequence encodes CASSPLRGPNTGELFF. Full variable domain (rest looked up from reference TRBV11-2 and TRBJ2-2): EAGVAQSPRYKIIEKRQSVAFWCNPISGHATLYWYQQILGQGPKLLIQFQNNGVVDDSQLPKDRFSAERLKGVDSTLKIQPAKLEDSAVYLCASSPLRGPNTGELFFGEGSRLTVL.

This clone was picked up a small number of times. The chain is built from TRBV2 and TRBJ2-7; D possibly corresponds to TRBD2 (5 bases). The CDR3 extends over 13 amino acids. V was pared by 4 bases and J by 7 bases, with 14 bases between. The germline V gene encodes CDR1 SNHLY and CDR2 FYNNEI. CDR3 DNA: TGTGCCAGCAGTGGTCCCTTGGAGGATGAGCAGTACTTC. This codes for CASSGPLEDEQYF.

The V call is TRBV6-1, the J call TRBJ2-5; 9 nucleotides agree with TRBD1. The germline V gene encodes CDR1 MNHNS and CDR2 SASEGT. Trimming took 4 bases from V and 8 from J; bases not matched to a gene: 5. The CDR3 loop spans 13 amino acids. CDR3 sequence (DNA): TGTGCCAGCAGTGGAGGGGACAGGGTAACCCAGTACTTC. Translated: CASSGGDRVTQYF.

The chain is built from TRBV9 and TRBJ2-3; D is perhaps TRBD1 (6 bases). Germline values: CDR1 SGDLS, CDR2 YYNGEE. CDR3 size: 14 residues. V lost 0 bases and J lost 2, with 7 bases in between. The CDR3 spells CASSVGDTTDTQYF. The CDR3 DNA is TGTGCCAGCAGCGTAGGGGACACCACAGATACGCAGTATTTT.

J is TRBJ2-7 and V is TRBV6-6; D is unclear. There are 12 residues in the CDR3. Germline CDR1 and CDR2: MNHNY and SVGAGI (reference sequence). Trimming stripped 8 bases from V and 5 bases from J, with 13 bases between. The CDR3 protein is CASHPGRNEQYF. Here the CDR3 DNA reads TGTGCCAGCCACCCCGGTCGCAACGAGCAGTACTTC.

This chain links TRBV4-3 with TRBJ1-3, with a possible D match to TRBD1 (5 bases). Germline V gives CDR1 LGHNA, CDR2 YSLEER. The CDR3 loop spans 21 amino acids. V lost 0 bases, J lost 2 bases, and 26 bases lay in between. CDR3 protein: CASSQDLFGRGRSGTGNTIYF. The CDR3 bases are TGCGCCAGCAGCCAAGATTTGTTTGGAAGGGGCCGCTCCGGTACTGGAAACACCATATATTTT.

The V and J genes are TRBV2 and TRBJ1-1, with unresolved D. Between the trimmed V and J ends, which lost 1 base and 0 bases, there was a span of 6 bases. The germline V gene encodes CDR1 SNHLY and CDR2 FYNNEI. This CDR3 has 14 residues. This CDR3 reads CASSEGSMNTEAFF. The CDR3 coding sequence is TGTGCCAGCAGTGAAGGGAGCATGAACACTGAAGCTTTCTTT.

The chain recombines TRBV9 with TRBJ2-5; TRBD2 matches at 7 bases. The DNA end is a closer match to TRBJ2-7, so the J assignment may be wrong. There are 15 residues in the CDR3. Germline V gives CDR1 SGDLS, CDR2 YYNGEE. The CDR3 coding sequence is TGTGCCAGCAGCGTTGGGATGGGGGGGAACTACGAGCAGTACTTC. It translates to CASSVGMGGNYEQYF.

The chain is built from TRBV7-9 and TRBJ1-5; 7 bases fit TRBD1. V lost 5 bases to trimming and J lost 2 bases; unmatched junction nucleotides: 3. This CDR3 region has 14 residues. CDR1 and CDR2 (germline): SEHNR, FQNEAQ (reference sequence). The chain's CDR3 is CASSQGVGNQPQHF. For the CDR3, the DNA is TGTGCCAGCAGCCAGGGGGTTGGCAATCAGCCCCAGCATTTT. The full variable domain, with the rest looked up from reference TRBV7-9 and TRBJ1-5, is DTGVSQNPRHKITKRGQNVTFRCDPISEHNRLYWYRQTLGQGPEFLTYFQNEAQLEKSRLLSDRFSAERPKGSFSTLEIQRTEQGDSAMYLCASSQGVGNQPQHFGDGTRLSIL.

J is TRBJ1-5 and V is TRBV6-5; possible D gene TRBD1, 5 bases. This CDR3 has 13 amino acids. Trimming shortened V by 6 bases and J by 3 bases, and 9 bases separated the two germline ends. Looked up from germline, CDR1 is MNHEY and CDR2 is SVGAGI. Written as DNA, the CDR3 is TGTGCCAGCAGGCAGGGTTTCAATCAGCCCCAGCATTTT. Amino acids: CASRQGFNQPQHF.

This chain uses TRBV9 with TRBJ1-2; 8 bases align to TRBD1. The CDR3 consists of 17 residues. The V gene's germline CDR1 is SGDLS and CDR2 YYNGEE. The junction had 10 bases not matched to a gene; V was cut back by 0 bases and J by 3 bases. The CDR3 is CASSVDDRGIWDYGYTF. Here the CDR3 DNA reads TGTGCCAGCAGCGTAGACGACAGGGGTATTTGGGACTATGGCTACACCTTC.

This sequence joins TRBV2 and TRBJ2-7, with 7 bases matching TRBD2. This CDR3 has 14 amino acids. Germline CDR1 reads SNHLY; CDR2 reads FYNNEI. V dropped 8 bases and J dropped 0; count of bases not matched to a gene: 7. CDR3 sequence reads: CASARGVSSYEQYF. CDR3 nucleotides: TGTGCCAGCGCACGGGGGGTTTCCTCCTACGAGCAGTACTTC.

The V and J genes are TRBV27 and TRBJ1-5; no reliable D call. The CDR3 length is 15 residues. Germline V gene lookup returns CDR1 MNHEY and CDR2 SMNVEV (reference sequence). V lost 1 base and J lost 3, with 10 bases in between. The CDR3 reads CASSLFSRPNQPQHF. The CDR3, as DNA: TGTGCCAGCAGTTTATTTTCCAGGCCCAATCAGCCCCAGCATTTT.